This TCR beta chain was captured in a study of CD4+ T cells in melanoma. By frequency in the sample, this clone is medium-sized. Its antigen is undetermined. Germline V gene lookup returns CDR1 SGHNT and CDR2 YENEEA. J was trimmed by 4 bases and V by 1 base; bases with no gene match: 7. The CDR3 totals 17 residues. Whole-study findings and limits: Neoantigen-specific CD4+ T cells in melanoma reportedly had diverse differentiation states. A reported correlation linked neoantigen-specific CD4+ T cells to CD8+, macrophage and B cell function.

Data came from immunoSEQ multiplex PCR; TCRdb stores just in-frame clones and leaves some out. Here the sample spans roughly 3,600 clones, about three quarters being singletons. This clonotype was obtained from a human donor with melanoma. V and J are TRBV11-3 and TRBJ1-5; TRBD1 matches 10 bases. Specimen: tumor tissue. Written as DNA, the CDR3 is TGTGCCAGCAGCTTAGCTCCTCGACAGGGGGCAAATCAGCCCCAGCATTTT. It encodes CASSLAPRQGANQPQHF.